The text below deals with one T cell receptor beta chain. The CDR3 is 16 amino acids. V lost 4 bases to trimming and J lost 2 bases; unmatched junction nucleotides: 9. From germline, CDR1 is ENHRY and CDR2 SYGVKD. These data belong to a study of blood T cell repertoires in COVID-19. The protocol was immunoSEQ multiplex PCR, while the TCRdb copy is restricted to in-frame clones and leaves out a portion. In the table there are over 85,000 clones, 75% to 85% of which are singletons. The genes are TRBV10-3 and TRBJ2-7; 9 bases map to TRBD1. The receptor comes from a woman between 55 and 75 years old with acute or convalescent COVID-19. Sequencing was carried out using peripheral blood. In DNA form, the CDR3 reads TGTGCCATCAGTGCATCCTCGGGACAGGGCCCCTACGAGCAGTACTTC. Translating it yields CAISASSGQGPYEQYF.